This T cell receptor (beta chain) came from a study of Ad26.COV2.S vaccination and SARS-CoV-2 variants. The CDR3 spans 16 residues. V dropped 3 bases and J dropped 4; count of bases not matched to a gene: 8. Germline CDR1 MGHRA, CDR2 YSYEKL. Clones were read by immunoSEQ multiplex PCR, and TCRdb kept only the in-frame ones, dropping some. The sample shows roughly 180,000 clones, roughly nine tenths of them seen only once. Sample: peripheral blood, taken after recovery from COVID-19. This chain joins TRBV4-1 and TRBJ2-2; TRBD1 matches at 7 bases. The receptor's source is a human donor who had recovered from COVID-19. CDR3 nucleotides: TGCGCCAGCAGCCATGCCTCTAGGGGGCCCACCGGGGAGCTGTTTTTT. It is translated as CASSHASRGPTGELFF.